A single sample is the source of the 10 T cell receptor beta chains below, sequenced in a study of blood T cell repertoires in COVID-19. Sequencing used immunoSEQ multiplex PCR; TCRdb keeps in-frame clones, though not all of them. Altogether 60,000 or so clones are present, just under 90% being singletons, with the ten largest covering 8.3%. The sequencing sample was made of peripheral blood. Receptor source: a human donor with active COVID-19. The donor label of this sample is uncertain.

The chain combines TRBV19 with TRBJ2-5; D perhaps matches TRBD2 (6 bases). The CDR3 runs 13 residues. The germline V and J ends were trimmed by 5 bases and 5 bases, with 12 bases remaining between them. The V gene's germline CDR1 is LNHDA and CDR2 SQIVND (reference sequence). In DNA, the CDR3 is TGTGCCAGTAGTCGTGCGGGGAGCGAGACCCAGTACTTC. This translates into CASSRAGSETQYF.

This chain links TRBV6-7 with TRBJ2-7; 8 bases are a match to TRBD1. TRBV6-7 is placed among ORFs of uncertain function. Trimming removed 10 bases from V and 5 bases from J; junction bases left unmatched: 22. The CDR3 totals 17 residues. This chain's CDR3 is CATSRDDTGTGIDEQYF. CDR3 DNA sequence: TGTGCCACCTCAAGAGATGACACCGGGACAGGTATCGACGAGCAGTACTTC.

The CDR3 loop reads CASSQERLAGSVDEQYF. The CDR3 DNA reads as TGTGCCAGCAGCCAAGAACGACTAGCGGGATCTGTTGACGAGCAGTACTTC. The J gene is TRBJ2-7, the V gene TRBV3-1 (or the pseudogene TRBV3-2); 11 bases fit TRBD2. The CDR3 extends over 17 amino acids. CDR1 is LGHDT and CDR2 is YNNKEL in the germline V gene (reference sequence). The J segment lost 5 bases and the V segment lost 0 bases, leaving 9 bases of the junction unmatched.

The chain links TRBV18 to TRBJ2-5, with a possible D match to TRBD1 (5 bases). Germline loops: CDR1 KGHSH, CDR2 LQKENI. The CDR3 loop spans 14 amino acids. Trimming took 2 bases from V and 5 from J, leaving 12 bases between them. CDR3 in DNA: TGTGCCAGCTCACCATTGCAGGGTTGGGAGACCCAGTACTTC. Amino acids: CASSPLQGWETQYF.

The CDR3 is CASSFQPLLVAGANVLTF. CDR3 bases: TGTGCCAGCAGTTTCCAACCTCTCCTAGTGGCTGGGGCCAACGTCCTGACTTTC. The chain links TRBV27 to TRBJ2-6; D gene unclear. Trimming shortened V by 3 bases and J by 2 bases, and 17 bases separated the two germline ends. CDR1 is MNHEY and CDR2 is SMNVEV in the germline V gene (reference sequence). This CDR3 is built from 18 residues.

The rearrangement joins TRBV6-2 or TRBV6-3 to TRBJ2-7; 10 bases agree with TRBD2. Germline V gives CDR1 MNHEY, CDR2 SVGEGT. V dropped 5 bases and J dropped 3; count of bases not matched to a gene: 7. The CDR3 contains 15 residues. DNA of the CDR3: TGTGCCAGCAGTCCCTGGGCTAGCGGGGGCTACGAGCAGTACTTC. This gives the protein CASSPWASGGYEQYF.

The J gene is TRBJ2-1, the V gene TRBV30; D call uncertain. CDR1 GTSNPN and CDR2 SVGIG come from the germline V gene (reference sequence). V was shortened by 0 bases and J by 2 bases, with 11 bases between the two germline ends. The CDR3 consists of 15 residues. CDR3 DNA sequence: TGTGCCTGGAGTGTACCGGAGTCTACCTACAATGAGCAGTTCTTC. Amino acid sequence: CAWSVPESTYNEQFF.

This chain joins TRBV19 and TRBJ2-4; 7 bases line up with TRBD1. Per germline, CDR1 LNHDA and CDR2 SQIVND (reference sequence). The CDR3 is made up of 15 amino acids. V gave up 5 bases and J gave up 4 bases; unmatched junction bases: 8. The CDR3 here is CASSPDRLSKNIQYF. CDR3 in DNA: TGTGCCAGTAGTCCGGACAGGCTTAGTAAAAACATTCAGTACTTC.

Regarding this clone: The sample holds other DNA sequences that translate to the same CDR3. The CDR3 bases are TGTGCCAGCAGCCCTCGGACAGGGAACACCGGGGAGCTGTTTTTT. Encoded protein: CASSPRTGNTGELFF. The chain combines TRBV3-1 (or the pseudogene TRBV3-2) with TRBJ2-2, with 7 positions matching TRBD1. This CDR3 contains 15 residues. The germline V gene has CDR1 LGHDT and CDR2 YNNKEL (reference sequence). The V gene end was trimmed by 4 bases and the J gene end by 1 base; junction bases not matched to a gene: 3.

The J gene is TRBJ2-3, the V gene TRBV12-3 or TRBV12-4, with D perhaps TRBD1 (6 bases). This CDR3 has 13 residues. V was trimmed by 5 bases and J by 3 bases, leaving 9 bases between them. The CDR3, as DNA: TGTGCCAGCAGTCAACAGGGAACAGATACGCAGTATTTT. Its protein product is CASSQQGTDTQYF.